The rows below give T cell receptor beta chains drawn from one sample of a study of blood T cell repertoires in COVID-19. The assay was immunoSEQ multiplex PCR, and TCRdb's table has in-frame clones only and misses some. The data contain about 26,000 clones, roughly 90% of them seen just once; the ten biggest clones take up approximately 2.6%. What was sequenced was peripheral blood. All receptors derive from a human donor in a cohort sampled during active COVID-19. Each CDR3 is given without its conserved first and last residue.

v_call cdr3_aa
TRBV5-1 ASSRTGEFRTYEQY
TRBV30 AWSGGVGTEAF
TRBV2 ASSEVRSGNSPLH
TRBV21-1 ASSQRGQGQDEQF
TRBV27 ASRLVQGYEQY
TRBV7-2 ASSPGGNRVAEKLF
TRBV28 ASRAGTGLYEQY
TRBV3-1/TRBV3-2 ASSQEGGVLANNEKLF
TRBV6-5 ASRRQGRDTQY
TRBV7-8 ASSPAQGFYTEAF
TRBV5-4 ASSLTREDTQY
TRBV10-3 AISPTSGSRGEQF
TRBV7-9 ASSLGSGLAGRNTQY
TRBV6-2/TRBV6-3 ASSSQTRGSQPQH
TRBV9 ASSASRGANYGYT
TRBV5-1 ASSSFSASTDTQY